This T cell receptor (beta chain) is drawn from a study of persistence of HIV-infected CD4 T cells. Overall study: Suppressive ART had lasted a median of around eight years. General observations from the study: TCRbeta richness was lower in CMV- and Gag-responding cells than in anti-CD3/anti-CD28-responding cells.

The CDR3 length is 15 residues. Germline lookup yields CDR1 SGHRS and CDR2 YFSETQ. Trimming took off 0 bases at V and 7 bases at J, with 11 bases between the two ends. A few counts support this clone. The antigen is undetermined. The stimulus was lysate of CMV-infected fibroblasts, 10 ug/mL. Sorted nonresponding memory CD4+ T cells were CD40L-negative, CD69-negative, CD45RO-high. This was the immunoSEQ version 4 assay in survey mode. Generated by immunoSEQ multiplex PCR, the TCRdb table keeps only in-frame clones and is missing some. The sample yields 25,000 to 30,000 clones, approximately 80% seen once.

The TCR sequence derives from an adult woman with HIV who was CMV-seropositive. The input for sequencing was CD4+ T cells sorted from PBMCs after 18-hour stimulation, taken from a patient who received antiretroviral therapy. The chain couples TRBV5-1 to TRBJ1-6; D might be TRBD1 (6 bases). DNA of the CDR3: TGCGCCAGCAGCTTGGCCCCTGGGGGCAATTCACCCCTCCACTTT. Translating gives CASSLAPGGNSPLHF.